This T cell receptor beta chain appears in the sequencing data of a study of patients and donors after allogeneic stem cell transplantation. Germline V gives CDR1 DFQATT, CDR2 SNEGSKA (reference sequence). J was trimmed by 5 bases and V by 6 bases; bases with no gene match: 7. This CDR3 is built from 15 residues. Each CDR3 protein is one row after TCRdb ran MiXCR on the RT-PCR reads. The sample lists about a million distinct CDR3 sequences; roughly 18% were seen once. The V call is TRBV20-1, the J call TRBJ2-7, with TRBD2 matching over 16 bases. This sequence originates from a human donor who was either an allogeneic HSCT recipient or a stem cell or donor lymphocyte infusion donor (not recorded which). It is not recorded whose cells these are; they may come from a transplant donor. The sequenced sample consisted of blood, either unsorted or a sorted T cell fraction (not recorded which). In DNA, the CDR3 is TGCAGTGCCCCGGGACTAGCGGGAGGGCGGAACGAGCAGTACTTC. This sequence encodes CSAPGLAGGRNEQYF.